Presented here are 22 T cell receptor beta chains from one specimen sequenced in a study of control samples from healthy donors and cancer patients. This table comes from immunoSEQ multiplex PCR, and its TCRdb copy is limited to in-frame clones, with some not included. Here the sample spans 89,000 or so clones, approximately 87% being singletons. Sequenced: blood. The receptors shown here come from a man over 45 in good health.

J is TRBJ1-6 and V is TRBV12-5, with D unresolved. This CDR3 region has 17 residues. The V end lost 0 bases, the J end lost 5 bases, and 14 bases lay between the germline ends. CDR1 is LGHNT, CDR2 FRNRAP, per germline. The CDR3 DNA reads as TGTGCTAGTGGTTTGGTAGGGCTCAGTTCCCATAATTCACCCCTCCACTTT. It specifies CASGLVGLSSHNSPLHF.

Only one count was recorded for this clone. This chain uses TRBV5-1 with TRBJ1-2; the match to TRBD1 covers 11 bases. V lost 5 bases and J lost 4; bases outside the gene matches: 10. CDR3 size: 16 residues. The V gene's germline CDR1 is SGHRS and CDR2 YFSETQ. In nucleotides, the CDR3 is TGCGCCAGCAGACGGACAGGGGGCCGAGACTTCTATGGCTACACCTTC. As protein: CASRRTGGRDFYGYTF.

The gene calls are TRBV21-1 and TRBJ1-6; TRBD1, the table's D call, lacks a check against the DNA. TRBV21-1 counts as a pseudogene. This CDR3 contains 20 residues. The DNA of the CDR3 is TGTGCCAGCAGCCAAGGGATTGGGACAGAATCTCCTTCTGATAATTCACCCCTCCACTTT. Its protein product is CASSQGIGTESPSDNSPLHF.

The chain links TRBV29-1 to TRBJ2-3, with 11 nucleotides matching TRBD2. CDR1 and CDR2 (germline): SQVTM, ANQGSEA. The J segment lost 6 bases and the V segment lost 7 bases, leaving 9 bases of the junction unmatched. The CDR3 sequence is 14 residues long. The CDR3 DNA reads as TGCAGCGCCCACGGGACTAGCGGCGGCGATACGCAGTATTTT. Amino acid sequence: CSAHGTSGGDTQYF.

V gene TRBV7-2 combines with J gene TRBJ2-6, with 10 bases aligning to TRBD1. J lost 2 bases, V lost 1 base, and 2 bases had no gene match. Germline loops: CDR1 SGHTA, CDR2 FQGNSA. This CDR3 contains 17 residues. CDR3 residues: CASSLVTGGAGANVLTF. CDR3 sequence (DNA): TGTGCCAGCAGCTTAGTGACAGGGGGCGCTGGGGCCAACGTCCTGACTTTC.

This chain connects TRBV24-1 to TRBJ2-1; a weak D match, TRBD2 (5 bases). The CDR3 length is 14 residues. V lost 0 bases and J 9 bases, leaving 11 bases between the germline ends. Germline lookup yields CDR1 KGHDR and CDR2 SFDVKD. The DNA for the CDR3 is TGTGCCACCAGTGATTTGAGCGGACCGAGTGAGCAGTTCTTC. Protein: CATSDLSGPSEQFF.

This clone was counted only a few times. This sequence joins TRBV27 and TRBJ1-6; tentatively, D is TRBD1 (5 bases). The germline V gene encodes CDR1 MNHEY and CDR2 SMNVEV (reference sequence). This CDR3 has 14 amino acids. V lost 1 base and J 8 bases, leaving 9 bases between the germline ends. CDR3 nucleotide sequence: TGTGCCAGCAGTTTATGGGGCGAGTATTCACCCCTCCACTTT. It is translated as CASSLWGEYSPLHF.

The rearrangement joins TRBV10-1 to TRBJ2-3; TRBD2 agrees at 10 bases. Germline V CDR1 and CDR2: WNHNN, SYGVQD (reference sequence). This CDR3 is built from 16 residues. Germline trimming cut 2 bases from V and 6 bases from J; bases unmatched to any gene: 8. CDR3 loop: CASSEGSGGAIDTQYF. In DNA, the CDR3 is TGCGCCAGCAGTGAGGGGAGCGGGGGGGCCATTGATACGCAGTATTTT.

J is TRBJ2-1 and V is TRBV4-2; D is possibly TRBD2 (5 bases). Looked up from germline, CDR1 is LGHNA and CDR2 is YNFKEQ. Trimming took 1 base from V and 7 from J, leaving 14 bases between them. The CDR3 loop spans 15 amino acids. The CDR3 protein is CASSQGVRGSNEQFF. The CDR3, as DNA: TGTGCCAGCAGCCAAGGGGTTAGAGGGTCTAATGAGCAGTTCTTC.

The rearrangement links TRBV7-3 to TRBJ2-1; no firm D call. CDR1 and CDR2 from the germline V gene are SGHTA and FQGTGA. V was clipped by 1 base and J by 5 bases, with 6 bases between them. The CDR3 is 13 residues long. The CDR3 DNA reads TGTGCCAGCAGCTTAAATACAGACAATGAGCAGTTCTTC. This translates into CASSLNTDNEQFF.

This chain links TRBV9 with TRBJ1-3; D not certain. V lost 0 bases to trimming and J lost 3 bases, with 13 bases between them. CDR1 is SGDLS and CDR2 is YYNGEE in the germline V gene. The CDR3 runs to 16 residues. The CDR3 region has the DNA TGTGCCAGCAGCGTAGGCGGAGGAACGGGTGGAAACACCATATATTTT. This sequence encodes CASSVGGGTGGNTIYF. Full variable domain (remainder filled in from reference TRBV9 and TRBJ1-3): DSGVTQTPKHLITATGQRVTLRCSPRSGDLSVYWYQQSLDQGLQFLIQYYNGEERAKGNILERFSAQQFPDLHSELNLSSLELGDSALYFCASSVGGGTGGNTIYFGEGSWLTVV.

The rearrangement uses TRBV18 and TRBJ1-6, with TRBD1 matching over 7 bases. Germline V gene lookup returns CDR1 KGHSH and CDR2 LQKENI. The V and J ends lost 2 bases and 8 bases, in that order; junction bases with no gene match: 9. This CDR3 region has 16 residues. The CDR3 protein is CASSPTGARGHSPLHF. The CDR3 DNA follows: TGTGCCAGCTCACCAACAGGAGCAAGGGGGCATTCACCCCTCCACTTT.

The chain links TRBV6-2 or TRBV6-3 to TRBJ1-6; D is perhaps TRBD1 (5 bases). The V end was cut by 6 bases, the J end by 0 bases, with 18 bases between. Germline CDR1 is MNHEY and CDR2 is SVGEGT. The CDR3 totals 18 residues. CDR3 sequence: CASSRGHLPSSYNSPLHF. In DNA, the CDR3 is TGTGCCAGCAGCCGTGGACACCTTCCGAGCTCCTATAATTCACCCCTCCACTTT.

The J gene is TRBJ2-7, the V gene TRBV29-1; 8 positions match TRBD2. The CDR3 runs 14 residues. Trimming cost V 4 bases and J 0 bases; bases outside gene matches: 5. Germline loops: CDR1 SQVTM, CDR2 ANQGSEA. CDR3 region: CSVGAGGPSYEQYF. DNA for the CDR3: TGCAGCGTTGGTGCGGGAGGCCCCTCCTACGAGCAGTACTTC.

Comments on this clone: Other DNA sequences from this sample encode an identical CDR3 as well. The V gene is TRBV6-5, the J gene TRBJ2-7; the match to TRBD2 covers 11 bases. The CDR3 loop spans 16 amino acids. Germline CDR1 reads MNHEY; CDR2 reads SVGAGI. The junction had 5 bases not matched to a gene; V was cut back by 2 bases and J by 2 bases. In DNA, the CDR3 is TGTGCCAGCAGTTACCAGGGGACTAGCGGCCCCTACGAGCAGTACTTC. It translates to CASSYQGTSGPYEQYF.

The J gene is TRBJ1-2, the V gene TRBV18; 7 nucleotides agree with TRBD1. The germline V gene has CDR1 KGHSH and CDR2 LQKENI. The CDR3 contains 14 residues. The V segment lost 3 bases and the J segment 4 bases; nucleotides outside the gene matches: 5. The CDR3 sequence is CASSPGQNLYGYTF. The CDR3 nucleotides are TGTGCCAGCTCACCGGGACAGAACCTCTATGGCTACACCTTC.

This clone appeared once. J is TRBJ1-2 and V is TRBV9; D is ambiguous. Trimming removed 1 base at V and 7 bases at J, with 8 bases between. From germline, CDR1 is SGDLS and CDR2 YYNGEE. This CDR3 is 12 amino acids long. The CDR3 nucleotides read TGTGCCAGCAGCGTAAGCCTCGGTGGCTACACCTTC. Its translation is CASSVSLGGYTF.

This clone was recorded a few times. The chain uses TRBV29-1 and TRBJ1-2; 9 bases agree with TRBD1. The V segment lost 3 bases and the J segment 2 bases; nucleotides outside the gene matches: 4. Germline CDR1 and CDR2: SQVTM and ANQGSEA. The CDR3 is 14 residues long. The CDR3 DNA reads TGCAGCGTTGAGGGGGACAGGGTAAACTATGGCTACACCTTC. Translated: CSVEGDRVNYGYTF.

The sample holds a few counts of this clone. The V gene is TRBV19, the J gene TRBJ1-2, with TRBD1 identical over 9 bases. V shed 5 bases, J shed 4 bases, and the junction held 5 bases outside the gene matches. There are 14 residues in the CDR3. CDR1 LNHDA and CDR2 SQIVND come from the germline V gene (reference sequence). The CDR3 DNA is TGTGCCAGTAGTCCTGAGACAGGGGGCTATGGCTACACCTTC. This gives the protein CASSPETGGYGYTF.

J is TRBJ2-1 and V is TRBV6-2 or TRBV6-3; TRBD2 matches at 7 bases. J lost 4 bases, V lost 6 bases, and 9 bases had no gene match. The V gene's germline CDR1 is MNHEY and CDR2 SVGEGT. CDR3 length: 15 residues. The CDR3 DNA follows: TGTGCCAGCAGCCCCCGAGGAGCGGGGTACAATGAGCAGTTCTTC. Translated: CASSPRGAGYNEQFF.

The chain carries TRBV5-1 and TRBJ2-2, with TRBD2 as a possible D gene (6 bases). V lost 4 bases and J 7 bases, leaving 29 bases between the germline ends. Germline lookup yields CDR1 SGHRS and CDR2 YFSETQ. The CDR3 length is 19 residues. In DNA form, the CDR3 reads TGCGCCAGCAGCCGCTCGGGACTGCCCGGTAGATTTGGGCTCGGGGAGCTGTTTTTT. This translates into CASSRSGLPGRFGLGELFF.

In DNA form, the CDR3 reads TGCGCCAGCAGCCAAGATTCGAGCGGTCAGGGAGAGACCCAGTACTTC. Its protein product is CASSQDSSGQGETQYF. This chain uses TRBV4-1 with TRBJ2-5, with D possibly being TRBD1 or TRBD2 (5 bases each). Per germline, CDR1 MGHRA and CDR2 YSYEKL. The CDR3 is 16 amino acids. The V end lost 0 bases, the J end lost 4 bases, and 15 bases lay between the germline ends.